Following are 8 T cell receptor beta chains from one sample sequenced in a study of cytomegalovirus exposure and HLA in healthy donors. In the PCR, 60 Vbeta and 13 Jbeta primers were used. Assay used: immunoSEQ multiplex PCR; TCRdb lists only in-frame clones, some missing. In the table there are some 120,000 clones, 81% of which are singletons. Specimen: PBMCs. The receptors originated from a man in his forties in good health and CMV-seronegative.

The table lists this clone with a few counts. The same CDR3 also results from other DNA sequences found in this sample. The chain couples TRBV7-9 to TRBJ1-2; TRBD1 matches at 7 bases. V lost 5 bases and J lost 1; bases outside the gene matches: 1. This CDR3 is 13 amino acids long. CDR1 is SEHNR and CDR2 is FQNEAQ in the germline V gene (reference sequence). Here the CDR3 reads CASSRDSNYGYTF. The CDR3, as DNA: TGTGCCAGCAGCAGGGACAGTAACTATGGCTACACCTTC.

The J gene is TRBJ1-1, the V gene TRBV28; D may be TRBD1 (5 bases). The V gene lost 6 bases and the J gene lost 1 base, with 12 bases spanning the gap. The CDR3 sequence is 14 residues long. Germline V CDR1 and CDR2: MDHEN, SYDVKM. CDR3 nucleotides: TGTGCCAGCAGCCCCGAACAGGCGAACACTGAAGCTTTCTTT. It translates to CASSPEQANTEAFF.

The J gene is TRBJ1-5, the V gene TRBV28, with 8 bases fitting TRBD1. Germline V lookup: CDR1 MDHEN, CDR2 SYDVKM. CDR3 size: 14 residues. V was clipped by 6 bases and J by 3 bases; unmatched bases: 4. DNA of the CDR3: TGTGCCAGCAGCTGGACAGGGAACAATCAGCCCCAGCATTTT. It encodes CASSWTGNNQPQHF.

The chain combines TRBV30 with TRBJ2-7; TRBD1 is a possible D gene (6 bases). Germline-derived CDR1 and CDR2 are GTSNPN and SVGIG (reference sequence). The ends were cut back, 1 base at V and 1 base at J, with 11 bases in the middle. CDR3 length equals 14 residues. The CDR3 region has the DNA TGTGCCTGGAGTGAGGACAGTCTATCCTACGAGCAGTACTTC. It yields the protein CAWSEDSLSYEQYF.

The chain couples TRBV5-1 to TRBJ2-1; TRBD2 aligns across 7 bases. The CDR3 has 14 residues. Germline lookup yields CDR1 SGHRS and CDR2 YFSETQ. With V trimmed by 6 bases and J by 5 bases, 8 bases remained unmatched. The CDR3 DNA reads as TGCGCCAGCACTATAACTAGCGCGAACAATGAGCAGTTCTTC. Protein: CASTITSANNEQFF. Using reference TRBV5-1 and TRBJ2-1 for the parts outside the CDR3, the full variable domain is KAGVTQTPRYLIKTRGQQVTLSCSPISGHRSVSWYQQTPGQGLQFLFEYFSETQRNKGNFPGRFSGRQFSNSRSEMNVSTLELGDSALYLCASTITSANNEQFFGPGTRLTVL.

The V and J genes are TRBV2 and TRBJ1-5, with TRBD1 identical over 9 bases. Germline CDR1 SNHLY, CDR2 FYNNEI. The trim removed 5 bases at V and 7 bases at J, leaving 12 bases unmatched. The CDR3 totals 16 residues. This CDR3 reads CASSSGDRAWSQPQHF. CDR3 in DNA: TGTGCCAGCAGTAGTGGGGACAGGGCTTGGTCGCAGCCCCAGCATTTT.

As DNA, the CDR3 is TGTGCCAGTAGTATCGTTGTAGCGGAGGTGGGATACAATGAGCAGTTCTTC. This translates into CASSIVVAEVGYNEQFF. The chain is built from TRBV19 and TRBJ2-1, with a possible D match to TRBD2 (6 bases). Between the trimmed V and J ends, which lost 3 bases and 4 bases, there was a span of 19 bases. The CDR3 is 17 amino acids. Germline values: CDR1 LNHDA, CDR2 SQIVND (reference sequence).

The chain links TRBV7-8 to TRBJ1-4; no reliable D call. V was cut by 2 bases and J by 5 bases, with 18 bases left in between. This CDR3 contains 17 residues. CDR1 and CDR2 from the germline V gene are SGHVS and FQNEAQ. CDR3 sequence reads: CASSLFSLRSPNEKLFF. Written as DNA, the CDR3 is TGTGCCAGCAGCTTATTCTCCCTCAGGTCCCCAAATGAAAAACTGTTTTTT.